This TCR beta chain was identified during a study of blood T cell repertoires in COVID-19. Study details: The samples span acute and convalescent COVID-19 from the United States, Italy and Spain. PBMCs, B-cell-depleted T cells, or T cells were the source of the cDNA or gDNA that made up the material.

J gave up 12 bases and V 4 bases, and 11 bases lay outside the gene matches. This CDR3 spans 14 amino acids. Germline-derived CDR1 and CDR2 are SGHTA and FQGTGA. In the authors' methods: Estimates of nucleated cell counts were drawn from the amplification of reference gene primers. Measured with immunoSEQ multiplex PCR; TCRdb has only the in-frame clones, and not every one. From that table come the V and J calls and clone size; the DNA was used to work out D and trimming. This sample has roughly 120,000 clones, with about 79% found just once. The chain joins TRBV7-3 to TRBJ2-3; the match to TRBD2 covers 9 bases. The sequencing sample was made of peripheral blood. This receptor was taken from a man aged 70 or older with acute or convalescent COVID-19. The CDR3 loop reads CASSSAGGPATQYF. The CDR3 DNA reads TGTGCCAGCAGCTCCGCGGGGGGGCCTGCGACCCAGTATTTT.